What follows is one T cell receptor (beta chain) and its context. It has no known antigen specificity. Per-base qualities were not stored, and no clone one base away is much larger. The library was obtained by PCR. The sequencing machine was an Illumina HiSeq 4000. The TCR beta-chain CDR3 region of each patient was profiled by high-throughput sequencing. The published analysis was carried out like this. Drawing on CDR3 differences between clinicopathological groups, the researchers built a classifier meant to tell apart patients with distant-metastatic papillary thyroid cancer. The Shannon index was used to assess repertoire diversity, and the Morisita-Horn index was used to assess tumor-blood repertoire similarity. TCRdb's own reprocessing of the public reads used fastp at Q25 and MiXCR and kept productive beta chains. Clone size and V and J calls follow TCRdb, not the original study. This sample is represented by 20,000 to 25,000 clones; around 40% of them were singletons. About 24% of the sample belongs to the ten largest clones.

The cysteine opens and the phenylalanine closes a CDR3 of 15 amino acids. The sequence is cut down to CDR3 DNA, 45 bases in frame from base 1. CDR1 is given as DFQATT and CDR2 as SNEGSKA, both from the germline V gene (reference sequence). Unmatched junction bases come to 12, with V trimmed by 6 bases and J by 2 bases. The data belong to a study of metastatic and nonmetastatic thyroid tumors (dated by TCRdb to 2020 to 2021). Some background on the complete study: Repertoires were compared across peripheral blood and tumor or nodule tissue samples from malignant and benign thyroid patients. What the authors observed across the whole study: TCR beta diversity was reported as significantly higher in malignant tumors than in benign nodules, in both blood and tumor samples.

None of the patients had been given any treatment before thyroid surgery. Using T-cell receptor beta sequencing, the study looked back at clinical samples from patients collected from the early 2010s to the late 2010s. The rearrangement combines TRBV20-1 with TRBJ2-7, with TRBD1 identical over 8 junction bases. The sample taken for sequencing was blood. The source of this sequence is a male donor with papillary thyroid cancer or a benign thyroid nodule (not recorded which). Some clones in this sample may be carry-over from other donors' samples. The CDR3 protein is CSASQLTGQAYEQYF. The sequence in DNA is TGCAGTGCCTCCCAACTCACGGGACAGGCCTACGAGCAGTACTTC.